Shown below are 18 T cell receptor beta chains from a single sample sequenced in a study of cytomegalovirus exposure and HLA in healthy donors. Primers: 60 Vbeta forward and 13 Jbeta reverse. Profiled with immunoSEQ multiplex PCR; TCRdb holds only in-frame clones, not every one. The data contain about 160,000 clones, roughly 85% of them singletons. The material sequenced was PBMCs. These receptors all stem from a boy aged 2 to 9 in good health and CMV-seronegative.

J is TRBJ1-2 and V is TRBV5-5, with 10 bases that match TRBD1. The CDR3 has 14 residues. Per the germline V gene, CDR1 is SGHKS and CDR2 is YYEKEE (reference sequence). After removal of 3 bases from V and 4 bases from J, the junction contained 3 bases not matched to a gene. Here the CDR3 reads CASSSTGGSYGYTF. In nucleotides, the CDR3 is TGTGCCAGCAGCTCGACAGGGGGCAGCTATGGCTACACCTTC. Full variable domain (outside the CDR3, taken from reference TRBV5-5 and TRBJ1-2): DAGVTQSPTHLIKTRGQQVTLRCSPISGHKSVSWYQQVLGQGPQFIFQYYEKEERGRGNFPDRFSARQFPNYSSELNVNALLLGDSALYLCASSSTGGSYGYTFGSGTRLTVV.

This clone has only a few counts. This chain links TRBV19 with TRBJ2-2; TRBD1 agrees at 8 bases. With 3 bases clipped from V and 1 base from J, the junction kept 4 bases outside the gene matches. The CDR3 is 16 amino acids. Germline lookup yields CDR1 LNHDA and CDR2 SQIVND (reference sequence). CDR3: CASSITGQVNTGELFF. DNA of the CDR3: TGTGCCAGTAGTATCACGGGACAGGTGAACACCGGGGAGCTGTTTTTT.

The chain carries TRBV13 and TRBJ1-1; 7 nucleotides align to TRBD1. V dropped 3 bases and J dropped 6; count of bases not matched to a gene: 7. The germline V gene has CDR1 PRHDT and CDR2 FYEKMQ (reference sequence). The CDR3 covers 14 residues. CDR3 nucleotide sequence: TGTGCCAGCAGCTTCGGACAGGCACGCGCTGAAGCTTTCTTT. Protein sequence: CASSFGQARAEAFF.

The chain employs TRBV15 and TRBJ1-2; the D gene is possibly TRBD1 (5 bases). Germline V gene lookup returns CDR1 LNHNV and CDR2 YYDKDF (reference sequence). This CDR3 region has 16 residues. V gave up 0 bases and J gave up 2 bases, with 13 bases separating them. The CDR3 DNA is TGTGCCACCAGCAGAGATAGGGGCAGGGAAAACTATGGCTACACCTTC. It encodes CATSRDRGRENYGYTF.

The rearrangement uses TRBV25-1 and TRBJ1-3, with 8 positions matching TRBD1. In germline, CDR1 is MGHDK, CDR2 SYGVNS. The V gene end was trimmed by 6 bases and the J gene end by 0 bases; junction bases not matched to a gene: 4. This CDR3 comprises 15 residues. The chain's CDR3 is CASSFTGGSGNTIYF. DNA of the CDR3: TGTGCCAGCAGCTTCACAGGGGGCTCTGGAAACACCATATATTTT.

The CDR3 spells CASSLGGGFGTDTQYF. Written as DNA, the CDR3 is TGCGCCAGCAGCTTGGGCGGGGGCTTTGGCACAGATACGCAGTATTTT. V and J are TRBV5-1 and TRBJ2-3, with D possibly matching TRBD2 (7 bases). CDR3 size: 16 residues. Looked up from germline, CDR1 is SGHRS and CDR2 is YFSETQ. V was shortened by 0 bases and J by 1 base, with 12 bases between the two germline ends.

The chain uses TRBV28 and TRBJ2-7, with 9 bases that match TRBD2. Germline-derived CDR1 and CDR2 are MDHEN and SYDVKM. The length of the CDR3 is 14 residues. Trimming at V came to 8 bases and at J to 5 bases, leaving 10 bases not matched to a gene. The DNA of the CDR3 is TGTGCCAGCGGGTATAGCGGGAGCCCAAACGAGCAGTACTTC. It yields the protein CASGYSGSPNEQYF.

The J gene is TRBJ1-3, the V gene TRBV2; D is undetermined. CDR1 is SNHLY and CDR2 is FYNNEI in the germline V gene. The CDR3 contains 15 residues. V was trimmed by 8 bases and J by 0 bases, leaving 14 bases between them. The CDR3 DNA reads as TGTGCCAGCGACCTGGACGGGGACTCTGGAAACACCATATATTTT. It specifies CASDLDGDSGNTIYF.

J is TRBJ2-3 and V is TRBV9, with 10 bases matching TRBD2. Germline trimming cut 5 bases from V and 5 bases from J; bases unmatched to any gene: 8. CDR3 length: 15 residues. The germline gives CDR1 SGDLS, CDR2 YYNGEE. The CDR3 DNA reads TGTGCCAGCAGTCCGGGACTAGCGCCCCTAGATACGCAGTATTTT. Translation gives CASSPGLAPLDTQYF.

This clone was counted once. CDR3 loop: CASRHGTSNTGELFF. In nucleotides, the CDR3 is TGTGCCAGCAGGCACGGGACATCGAACACCGGGGAGCTGTTTTTT. The gene calls are TRBV6-5 and TRBJ2-2; D may be TRBD1 (6 bases). This CDR3 region has 15 residues. CDR1 is MNHEY and CDR2 is SVGAGI in the germline V gene. V was pared by 6 bases and J by 0 bases, with 11 bases between.

This chain connects TRBV28 to TRBJ1-5, with 9 bases matching TRBD1. V was clipped by 4 bases and J by 4 bases; unmatched bases: 8. Germline CDR1 reads MDHEN; CDR2 reads SYDVKM. CDR3 length equals 16 residues. For the CDR3, the DNA is TGTGCCAGCAGTTCCCCTCTGGGACAGGGAAATCAGCCCCAGCATTTT. Translating it yields CASSSPLGQGNQPQHF. Full variable domain (remainder filled in from reference TRBV28 and TRBJ1-5): DVKVTQSSRYLVKRTGEKVFLECVQDMDHENMFWYRQDPGLGLRLIYFSYDVKMKEKGDIPEGYSVSREKKERFSLILESASTNQTSMYLCASSSPLGQGNQPQHFGDGTRLSIL.

The chain recombines TRBV5-8 with TRBJ1-2; D is unresolved. Germline values: CDR1 SGHTS, CDR2 YDEGEE. The V end lost 0 bases, the J end lost 2 bases, and 5 bases lay between the germline ends. The length of the CDR3 is 13 residues. The CDR3 loop reads CASSLVQNYGYTF. The CDR3 nucleotides read TGTGCCAGCAGCTTGGTACAGAACTATGGCTACACCTTC.

The rearrangement joins TRBV5-4 to TRBJ1-1, with TRBD1 identical over 9 bases. CDR3 length: 13 residues. The germline gives CDR1 SGHNT, CDR2 YYREEE (reference sequence). The V and J ends lost 4 bases and 5 bases, in that order; junction bases with no gene match: 3. The chain's CDR3 is CASSPGTGTEAFF. The CDR3 DNA is TGTGCCAGCAGCCCCGGGACAGGGACTGAAGCTTTCTTT.

The chain has TRBV18 and TRBJ1-2; 7 nucleotides agree with TRBD1. Germline V gene data show CDR1 as KGHSH and CDR2 as LQKENI. V lost 6 bases to trimming and J lost 8 bases; unmatched junction nucleotides: 3. The CDR3 totals 11 residues. The DNA for the CDR3 is TGTGCCAGCTCGGGGGACAGCGGCTACACCTTC. Protein: CASSGDSGYTF.

This chain uses TRBV29-1 with TRBJ2-3; D is perhaps TRBD1 (7 bases). The CDR3 is 13 amino acids. V lost 6 bases to trimming and J lost 0 bases, with 10 bases between them. CDR1 SQVTM and CDR2 ANQGSEA come from the germline V gene. CDR3 in amino acids: CSVTGTSTDTQYF. DNA for the CDR3: TGCAGCGTGACAGGGACTAGCACAGATACGCAGTATTTT.

V gene TRBV7-9 combines with J gene TRBJ1-1; the D is unclear. The length of the CDR3 is 13 residues. The ends were cut back, 5 bases at V and 4 bases at J, with 11 bases in the middle. CDR1 SEHNR and CDR2 FQNEAQ come from the germline V gene (reference sequence). The CDR3 DNA reads as TGTGCCAGCAGCCCTAGTAGCGGCACTGAAGCTTTCTTT. Its protein product is CASSPSSGTEAFF.

The J gene is TRBJ2-7, the V gene TRBV11-2, with D tentatively TRBD2 (5 bases). Germline V CDR1 and CDR2: SGHAT, FQNNGV. The V end was cut by 3 bases, the J end by 7 bases, with 13 bases between. The CDR3 consists of 13 residues. Here the CDR3 reads CASSLGVKTEQYF. DNA of the CDR3: TGTGCCAGCAGCTTGGGAGTCAAGACTGAGCAGTACTTC.

The chain carries TRBV7-9 and TRBJ2-3; 8 bases match TRBD1. CDR3 size: 14 residues. Germline CDR1 and CDR2: SEHNR and FQNEAQ (reference sequence). With V trimmed by 0 bases and J by 5 bases, 1 base remained unmatched. DNA of the CDR3: TGTGCCAGCAGCTTAGCGGGGACAGGAGATACGCAGTATTTT. As protein: CASSLAGTGDTQYF.